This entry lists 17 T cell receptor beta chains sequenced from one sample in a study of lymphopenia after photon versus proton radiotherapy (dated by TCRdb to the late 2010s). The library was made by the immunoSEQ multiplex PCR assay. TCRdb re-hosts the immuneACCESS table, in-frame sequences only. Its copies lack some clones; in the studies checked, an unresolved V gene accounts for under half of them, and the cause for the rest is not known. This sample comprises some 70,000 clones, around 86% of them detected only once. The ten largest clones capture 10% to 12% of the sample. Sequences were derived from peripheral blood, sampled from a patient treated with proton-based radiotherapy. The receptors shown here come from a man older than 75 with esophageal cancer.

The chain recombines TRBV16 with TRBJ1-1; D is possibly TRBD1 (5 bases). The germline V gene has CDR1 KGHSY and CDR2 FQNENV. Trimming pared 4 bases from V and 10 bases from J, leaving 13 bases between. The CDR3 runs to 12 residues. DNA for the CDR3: TGTGCCAGCAGCCTAGTAGGGCAGGGAGCTTTCTTT. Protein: CASSLVGQGAFF.

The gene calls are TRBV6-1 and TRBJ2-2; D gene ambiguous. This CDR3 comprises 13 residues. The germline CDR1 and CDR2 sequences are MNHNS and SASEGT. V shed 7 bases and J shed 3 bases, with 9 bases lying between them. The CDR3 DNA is TGTGCCAGCACGGTCTCGCACACCGGGGAGCTGTTTTTT. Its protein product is CASTVSHTGELFF.

CDR3 protein: CASSLVSVNTEAFF. The CDR3 nucleotides are TGTGCCAGCAGCTTAGTGTCCGTGAACACTGAAGCTTTCTTT. The chain links TRBV11-1 to TRBJ1-1; unclear D gene. V was clipped by 1 base and J by 0 bases, with 6 bases between them. CDR3 length: 14 residues. Germline CDR1 SGHAT, CDR2 FQDESV (reference sequence). The complete variable domain, with remaining parts taken from reference TRBV11-1 and TRBJ1-1, reads EAEVAQSPRYKITEKSQAVAFWCDPISGHATLYWYRQILGQGPELLVQFQDESVVDDSQLPKDRFSAERLKGVDSTLKIQPAELGDSAMYLCASSLVSVNTEAFFGQGTRLTVV.

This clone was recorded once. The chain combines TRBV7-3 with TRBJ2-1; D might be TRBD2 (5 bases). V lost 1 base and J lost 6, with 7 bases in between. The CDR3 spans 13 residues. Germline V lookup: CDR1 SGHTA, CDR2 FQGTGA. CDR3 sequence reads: CASSLRTLNEQFF. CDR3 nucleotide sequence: TGTGCCAGCAGCTTAAGGACTCTCAATGAGCAGTTCTTC.

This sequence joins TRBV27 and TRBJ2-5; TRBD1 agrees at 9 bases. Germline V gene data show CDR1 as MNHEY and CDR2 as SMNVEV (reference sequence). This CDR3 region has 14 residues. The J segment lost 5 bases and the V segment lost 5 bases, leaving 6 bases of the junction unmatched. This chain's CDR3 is CASSHGQGRETQYF. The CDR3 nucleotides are TGTGCCAGCAGTCACGGACAGGGGCGGGAGACCCAGTACTTC.

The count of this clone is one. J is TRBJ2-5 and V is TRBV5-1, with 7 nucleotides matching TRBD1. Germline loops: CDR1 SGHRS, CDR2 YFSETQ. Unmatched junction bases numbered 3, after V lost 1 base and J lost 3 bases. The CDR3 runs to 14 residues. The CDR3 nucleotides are TGCGCCAGCAGCTTGCCTACAGGGGAAGAGACCCAGTACTTC. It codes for CASSLPTGEETQYF.

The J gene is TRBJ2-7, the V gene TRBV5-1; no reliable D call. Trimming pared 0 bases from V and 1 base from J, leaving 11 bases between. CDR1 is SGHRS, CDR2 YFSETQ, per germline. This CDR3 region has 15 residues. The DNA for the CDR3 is TGCGCCAGCAGCTTGGCTGTCGGTGAATCCTACGAGCAGTACTTC. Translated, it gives CASSLAVGESYEQYF.

In DNA, the CDR3 is TGTGCCAGCCTAGGGGCAGGGAAGGAGACCCAGTACTTC. Translation gives CASLGAGKETQYF. V is TRBV2 and J is TRBJ2-5; D may be TRBD1 (5 bases). V was pared by 8 bases and J by 5 bases, with 15 bases between. The CDR3 consists of 13 residues. Germline V lookup: CDR1 SNHLY, CDR2 FYNNEI.

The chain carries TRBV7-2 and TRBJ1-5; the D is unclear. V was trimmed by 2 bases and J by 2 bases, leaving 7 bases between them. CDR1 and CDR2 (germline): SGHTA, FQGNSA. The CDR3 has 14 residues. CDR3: CASSLLQGNQPQHF. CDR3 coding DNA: TGTGCCAGCAGCTTACTACAAGGCAATCAGCCCCAGCATTTT.

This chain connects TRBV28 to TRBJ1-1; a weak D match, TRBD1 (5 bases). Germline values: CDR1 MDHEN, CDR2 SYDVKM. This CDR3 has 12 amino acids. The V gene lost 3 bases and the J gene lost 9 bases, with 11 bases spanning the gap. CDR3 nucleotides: TGTGCCAGCAGTTTGGGGGAGGGAAAAGCTTTCTTT. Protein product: CASSLGEGKAFF. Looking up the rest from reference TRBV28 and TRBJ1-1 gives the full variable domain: DVKVTQSSRYLVKRTGEKVFLECVQDMDHENMFWYRQDPGLGLRLIYFSYDVKMKEKGDIPEGYSVSREKKERFSLILESASTNQTSMYLCASSLGEGKAFFGQGTRLTVV.

The CDR3: CASSLWRDYYEQYF. In DNA, the CDR3 is TGTGCCAGCAGCTTGTGGAGGGATTATTACGAGCAGTACTTC. V gene TRBV5-8 combines with J gene TRBJ2-7; D is perhaps TRBD2 (6 bases). Germline CDR1 reads SGHTS; CDR2 reads YDEGEE. The CDR3 consists of 14 residues. V was trimmed by 1 base and J by 4 bases, leaving 12 bases between them.

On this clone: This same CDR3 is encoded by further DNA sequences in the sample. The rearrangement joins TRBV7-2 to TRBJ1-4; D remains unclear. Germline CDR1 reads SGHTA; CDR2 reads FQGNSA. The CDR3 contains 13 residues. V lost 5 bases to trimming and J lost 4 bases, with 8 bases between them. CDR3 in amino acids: CASSPRLNEKLFF. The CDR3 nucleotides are TGTGCCAGCAGCCCCCGGCTTAATGAAAAACTGTTTTTT.

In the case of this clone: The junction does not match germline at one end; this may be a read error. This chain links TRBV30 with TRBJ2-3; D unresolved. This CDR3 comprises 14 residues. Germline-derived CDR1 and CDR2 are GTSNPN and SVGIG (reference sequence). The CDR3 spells CARSVLQGTDTQYF. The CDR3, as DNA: TGTGCCCGGAGTGTACTCCAGGGCACAGATACGCAGTATTTT.

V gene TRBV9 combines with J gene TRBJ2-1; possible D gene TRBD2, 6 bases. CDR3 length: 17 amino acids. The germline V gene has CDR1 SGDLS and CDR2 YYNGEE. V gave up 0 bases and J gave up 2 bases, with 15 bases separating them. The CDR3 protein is CASSVARDGGTYNEQFF. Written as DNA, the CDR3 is TGTGCCAGCAGCGTAGCCCGGGACGGAGGGACCTACAATGAGCAGTTCTTC.

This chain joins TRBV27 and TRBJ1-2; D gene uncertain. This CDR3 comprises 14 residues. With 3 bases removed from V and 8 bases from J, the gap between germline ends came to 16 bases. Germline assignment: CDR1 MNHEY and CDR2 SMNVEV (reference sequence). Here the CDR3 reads CASSFSSGVWGYTF. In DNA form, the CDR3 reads TGTGCCAGCAGTTTCTCAAGCGGGGTTTGGGGCTACACCTTC.

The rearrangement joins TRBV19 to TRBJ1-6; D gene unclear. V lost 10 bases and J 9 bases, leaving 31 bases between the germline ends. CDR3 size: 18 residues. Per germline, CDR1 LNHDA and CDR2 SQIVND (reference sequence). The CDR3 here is CATTARPQAGIGGSPLHF. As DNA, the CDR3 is TGTGCCACCACCGCTAGGCCCCAGGCCGGGATCGGTGGTTCACCCCTCCACTTT.

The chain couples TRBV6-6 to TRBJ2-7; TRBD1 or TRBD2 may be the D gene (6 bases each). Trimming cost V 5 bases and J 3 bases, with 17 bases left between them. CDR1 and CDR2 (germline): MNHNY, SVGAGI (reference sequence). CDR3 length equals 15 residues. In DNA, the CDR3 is TGTGCCAGCAGTCGTCTGGACGGGGGCGGCTACGAGCAGTACTTC. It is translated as CASSRLDGGGYEQYF.